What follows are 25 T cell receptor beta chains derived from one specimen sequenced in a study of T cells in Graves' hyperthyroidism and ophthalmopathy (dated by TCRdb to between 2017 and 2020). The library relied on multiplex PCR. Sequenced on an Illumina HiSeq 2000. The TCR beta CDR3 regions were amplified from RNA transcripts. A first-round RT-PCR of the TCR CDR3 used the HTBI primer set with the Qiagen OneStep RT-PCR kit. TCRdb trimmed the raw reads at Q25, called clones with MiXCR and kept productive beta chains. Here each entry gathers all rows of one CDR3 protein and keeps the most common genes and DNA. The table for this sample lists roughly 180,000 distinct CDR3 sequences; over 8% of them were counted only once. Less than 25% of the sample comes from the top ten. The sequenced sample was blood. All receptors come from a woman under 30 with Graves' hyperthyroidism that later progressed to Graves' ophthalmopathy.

CDR3 in amino acids: CASSLSETGVEQYF. Written as DNA, the CDR3 is TGTGCCAGCAGTTTATCGGAGACAGGGGTAGAGCAGTACTTC. The V call is TRBV27, the J call TRBJ2-7, with 8 bases identical to TRBD1. This CDR3 comprises 14 residues. V lost 0 bases, J lost 7 bases, and 5 bases stayed unmatched. Germline V CDR1 and CDR2: MNHEY, SMNVEV (reference sequence).

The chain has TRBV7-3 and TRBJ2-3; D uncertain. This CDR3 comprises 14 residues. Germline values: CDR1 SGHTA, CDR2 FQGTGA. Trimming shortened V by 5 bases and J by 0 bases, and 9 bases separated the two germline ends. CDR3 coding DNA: TGTGCCAGCAGCCCGACAACCAGCACAGATACGCAGTATTTT. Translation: CASSPTTSTDTQYF. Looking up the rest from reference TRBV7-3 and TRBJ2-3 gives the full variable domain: GAGVSQTPSNKVTEKGKYVELRCDPISGHTALYWYRQSLGQGPEFLIYFQGTGAADDSGLPNDRFFAVRPEGSVSTLKIQRTERGDSAVYLCASSPTTSTDTQYFGPGTRLTVL.

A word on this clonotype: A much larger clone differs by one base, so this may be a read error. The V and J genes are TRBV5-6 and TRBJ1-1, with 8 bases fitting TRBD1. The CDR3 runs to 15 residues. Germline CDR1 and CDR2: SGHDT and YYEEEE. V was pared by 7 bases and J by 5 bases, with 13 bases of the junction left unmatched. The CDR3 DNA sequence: TGTGCCAGCGGCTCGCGACAGGGGAGGAAAACTGAAGCTTTCTTT. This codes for CASGSRQGRKTEAFF.

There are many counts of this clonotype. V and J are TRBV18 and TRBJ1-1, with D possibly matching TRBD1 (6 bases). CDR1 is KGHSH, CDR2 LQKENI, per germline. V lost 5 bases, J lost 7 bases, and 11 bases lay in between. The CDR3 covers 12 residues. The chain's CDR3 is CASSTDRNEAFF. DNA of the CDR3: TGTGCCAGCTCAACCGACAGGAATGAAGCTTTCTTT. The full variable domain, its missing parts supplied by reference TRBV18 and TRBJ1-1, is NAGVMQNPRHLVRRRGQEARLRCSPMKGHSHVYWYRQLPEEGLKFMVYLQKENIIDESGMPKERFSAEFPKEGPSILRIQQVVRGDSAAYFCASSTDRNEAFFGQGTRLTVV.

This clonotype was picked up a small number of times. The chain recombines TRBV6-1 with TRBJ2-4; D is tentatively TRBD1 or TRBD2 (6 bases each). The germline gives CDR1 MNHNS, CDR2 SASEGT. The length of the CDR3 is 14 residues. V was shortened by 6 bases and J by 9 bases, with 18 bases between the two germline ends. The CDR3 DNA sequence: TGTGCCAGCAGCGGGACTCCCCTAGGGGGCATTCAGTACTTC. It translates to CASSGTPLGGIQYF.

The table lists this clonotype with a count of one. The CDR3 sequence: CSVESGSGTDTQYF. The CDR3 DNA reads as TGCAGCGTTGAAAGCGGCAGTGGCACAGATACGCAGTATTTT. The chain uses TRBV29-1 and TRBJ2-3, with a weak D call TRBD2 (5 bases). The length of the CDR3 is 14 residues. Trimming pared 2 bases from V and 1 base from J, leaving 10 bases between. Germline V gene lookup returns CDR1 SQVTM and CDR2 ANQGSEA.

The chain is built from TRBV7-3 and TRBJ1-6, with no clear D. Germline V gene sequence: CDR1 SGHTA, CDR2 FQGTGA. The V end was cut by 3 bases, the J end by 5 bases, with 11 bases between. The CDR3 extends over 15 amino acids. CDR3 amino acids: CASSLGSQDNSPLHF. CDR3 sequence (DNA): TGTGCCAGCAGCTTGGGGAGCCAGGATAATTCACCCCTCCACTTT.

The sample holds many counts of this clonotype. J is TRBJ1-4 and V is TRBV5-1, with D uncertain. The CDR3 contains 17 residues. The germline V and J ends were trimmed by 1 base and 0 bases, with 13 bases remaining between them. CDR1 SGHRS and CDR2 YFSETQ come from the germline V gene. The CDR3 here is CASSLSGVRSTNEKLFF. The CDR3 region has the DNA TGCGCCAGCAGCTTGTCCGGAGTGCGATCAACTAATGAAAAACTGTTTTTT. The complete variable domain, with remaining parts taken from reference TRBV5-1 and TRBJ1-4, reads KAGVTQTPRYLIKTRGQQVTLSCSPISGHRSVSWYQQTPGQGLQFLFEYFSETQRNKGNFPGRFSGRQFSNSRSEMNVSTLELGDSALYLCASSLSGVRSTNEKLFFGSGTQLSVL.

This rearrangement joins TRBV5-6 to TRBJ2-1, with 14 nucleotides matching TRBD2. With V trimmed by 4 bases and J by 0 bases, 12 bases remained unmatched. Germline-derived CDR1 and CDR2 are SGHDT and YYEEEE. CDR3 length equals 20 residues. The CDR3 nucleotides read TGTGCCAGCAGCACCCGACGACTAGCGGGAGGGCTAGGCTCCTACAATGAGCAGTTCTTC. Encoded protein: CASSTRRLAGGLGSYNEQFF.

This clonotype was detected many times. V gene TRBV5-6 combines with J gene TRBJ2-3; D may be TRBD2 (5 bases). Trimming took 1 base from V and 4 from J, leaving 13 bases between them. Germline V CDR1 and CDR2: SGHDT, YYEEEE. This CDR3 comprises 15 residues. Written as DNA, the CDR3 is TGTGCCAGCAGCTTGTTTACACGGGATCCAGATACGCAGTATTTT. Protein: CASSLFTRDPDTQYF.

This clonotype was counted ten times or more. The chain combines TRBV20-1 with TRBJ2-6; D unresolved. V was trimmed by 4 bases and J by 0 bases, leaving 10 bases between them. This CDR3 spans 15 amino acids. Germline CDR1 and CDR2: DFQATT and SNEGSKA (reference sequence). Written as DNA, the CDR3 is TGCAGTGCTACTCCTTCTGTCTCTGGGGCCAACGTCCTGACTTTC. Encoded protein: CSATPSVSGANVLTF.

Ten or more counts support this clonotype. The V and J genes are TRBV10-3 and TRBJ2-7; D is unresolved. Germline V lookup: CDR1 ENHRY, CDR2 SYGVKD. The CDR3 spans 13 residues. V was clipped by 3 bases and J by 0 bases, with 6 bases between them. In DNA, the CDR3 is TGTGCCATCAGTGATTCTGTCTCCTACGAGCAGTACTTC. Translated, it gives CAISDSVSYEQYF.

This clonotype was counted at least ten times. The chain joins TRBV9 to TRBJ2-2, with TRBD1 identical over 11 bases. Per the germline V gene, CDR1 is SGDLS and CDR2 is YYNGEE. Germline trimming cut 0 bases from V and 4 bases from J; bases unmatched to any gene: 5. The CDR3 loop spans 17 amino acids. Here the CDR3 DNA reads TGTGCCAGCAGCGTAGCCCCCGGGACAGGGGGCACCGGGGAGCTGTTTTTT. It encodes CASSVAPGTGGTGELFF.

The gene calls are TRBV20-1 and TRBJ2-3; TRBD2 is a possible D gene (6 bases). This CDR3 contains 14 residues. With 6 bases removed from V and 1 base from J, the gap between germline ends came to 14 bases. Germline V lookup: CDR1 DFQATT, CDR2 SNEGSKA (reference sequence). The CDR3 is CSAPLQRGTDTQYF. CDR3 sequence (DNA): TGCAGTGCCCCGCTTCAGCGGGGCACAGATACGCAGTATTTT.

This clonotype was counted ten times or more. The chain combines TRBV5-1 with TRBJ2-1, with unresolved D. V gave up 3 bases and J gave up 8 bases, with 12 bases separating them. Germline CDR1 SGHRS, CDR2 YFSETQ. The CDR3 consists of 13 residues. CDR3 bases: TGCGCCAGCAGCTCTGGAGATCGGGATGAGCAGTTCTTC. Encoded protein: CASSSGDRDEQFF. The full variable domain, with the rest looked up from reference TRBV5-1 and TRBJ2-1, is KAGVTQTPRYLIKTRGQQVTLSCSPISGHRSVSWYQQTPGQGLQFLFEYFSETQRNKGNFPGRFSGRQFSNSRSEMNVSTLELGDSALYLCASSSGDRDEQFFGPGTRLTVL.

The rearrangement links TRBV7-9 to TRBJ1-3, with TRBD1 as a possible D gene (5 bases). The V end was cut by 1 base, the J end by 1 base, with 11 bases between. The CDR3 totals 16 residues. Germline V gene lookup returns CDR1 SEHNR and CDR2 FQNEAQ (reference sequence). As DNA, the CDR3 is TGTGCCAGCAGCTTAGGGGCGGGGGGATCTGGAAACACCATATATTTT. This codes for CASSLGAGGSGNTIYF.

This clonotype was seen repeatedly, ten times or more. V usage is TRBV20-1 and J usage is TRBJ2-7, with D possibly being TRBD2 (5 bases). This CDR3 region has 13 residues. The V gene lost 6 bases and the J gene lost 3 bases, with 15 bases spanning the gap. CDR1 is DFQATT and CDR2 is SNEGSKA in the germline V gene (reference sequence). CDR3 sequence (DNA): TGCAGTGCAACTACTCCTGAGGGCTACGAGCAGTACTTC. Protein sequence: CSATTPEGYEQYF.

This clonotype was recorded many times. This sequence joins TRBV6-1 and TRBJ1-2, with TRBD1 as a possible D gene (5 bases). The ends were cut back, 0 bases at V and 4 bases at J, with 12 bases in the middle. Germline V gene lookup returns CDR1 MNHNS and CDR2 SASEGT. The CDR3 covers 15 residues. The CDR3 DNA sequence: TGTGCCAGCAGTGAAGCTTGGGGGGTAGGCTATGGCTACACCTTC. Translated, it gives CASSEAWGVGYGYTF.

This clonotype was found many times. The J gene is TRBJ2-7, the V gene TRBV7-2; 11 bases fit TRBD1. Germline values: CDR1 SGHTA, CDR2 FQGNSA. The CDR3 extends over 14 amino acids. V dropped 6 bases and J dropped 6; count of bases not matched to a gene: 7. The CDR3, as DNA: TGTGCCAGCAGGTACCGGACAGGGGGCTTCGAGCAGTACTTC. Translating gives CASRYRTGGFEQYF.

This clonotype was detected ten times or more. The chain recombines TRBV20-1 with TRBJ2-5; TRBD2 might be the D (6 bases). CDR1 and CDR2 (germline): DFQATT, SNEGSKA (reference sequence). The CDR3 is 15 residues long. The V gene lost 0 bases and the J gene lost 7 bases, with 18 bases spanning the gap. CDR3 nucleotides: TGCAGTGCTAGAGATCCCGCTACTAGCCCGCGGACCCAGTACTTC. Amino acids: CSARDPATSPRTQYF.

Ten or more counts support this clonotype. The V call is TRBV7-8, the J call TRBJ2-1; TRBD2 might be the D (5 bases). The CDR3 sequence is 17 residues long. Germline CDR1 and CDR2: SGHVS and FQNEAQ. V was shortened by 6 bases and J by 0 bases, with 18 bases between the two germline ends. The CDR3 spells CASSSLQRASSYNEQFF. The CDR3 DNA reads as TGTGCCAGCAGTTCCCTACAGAGGGCGAGCTCCTACAATGAGCAGTTCTTC.

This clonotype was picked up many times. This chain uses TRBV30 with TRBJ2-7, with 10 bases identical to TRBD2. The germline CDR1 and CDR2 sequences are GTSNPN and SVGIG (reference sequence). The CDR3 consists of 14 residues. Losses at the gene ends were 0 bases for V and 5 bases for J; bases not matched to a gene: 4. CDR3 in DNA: TGTGCCTGGAGTGTGCTAGCGGGAGTCGACGAGCAGTACTTC. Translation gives CAWSVLAGVDEQYF.

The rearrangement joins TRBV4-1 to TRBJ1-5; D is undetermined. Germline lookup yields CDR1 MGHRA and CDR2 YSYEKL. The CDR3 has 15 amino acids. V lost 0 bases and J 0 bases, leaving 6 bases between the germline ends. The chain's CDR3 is CASSQDHNSNQPQHF. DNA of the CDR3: TGCGCCAGCAGCCAAGACCATAATAGCAATCAGCCCCAGCATTTT.

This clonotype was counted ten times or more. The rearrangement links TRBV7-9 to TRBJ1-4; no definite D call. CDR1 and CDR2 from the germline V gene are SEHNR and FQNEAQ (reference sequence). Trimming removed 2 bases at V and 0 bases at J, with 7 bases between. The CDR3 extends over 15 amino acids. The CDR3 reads CASSLIDSTNEKLFF. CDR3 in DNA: TGTGCCAGCAGCTTAATAGATTCAACTAATGAAAAACTGTTTTTT.

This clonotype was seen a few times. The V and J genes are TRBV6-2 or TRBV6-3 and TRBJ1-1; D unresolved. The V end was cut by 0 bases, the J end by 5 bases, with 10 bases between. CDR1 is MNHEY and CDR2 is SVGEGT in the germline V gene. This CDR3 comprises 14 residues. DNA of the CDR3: TGTGCCAGCAGTTACTCGATAGGTGAGACTGAAGCTTTCTTT. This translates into CASSYSIGETEAFF.